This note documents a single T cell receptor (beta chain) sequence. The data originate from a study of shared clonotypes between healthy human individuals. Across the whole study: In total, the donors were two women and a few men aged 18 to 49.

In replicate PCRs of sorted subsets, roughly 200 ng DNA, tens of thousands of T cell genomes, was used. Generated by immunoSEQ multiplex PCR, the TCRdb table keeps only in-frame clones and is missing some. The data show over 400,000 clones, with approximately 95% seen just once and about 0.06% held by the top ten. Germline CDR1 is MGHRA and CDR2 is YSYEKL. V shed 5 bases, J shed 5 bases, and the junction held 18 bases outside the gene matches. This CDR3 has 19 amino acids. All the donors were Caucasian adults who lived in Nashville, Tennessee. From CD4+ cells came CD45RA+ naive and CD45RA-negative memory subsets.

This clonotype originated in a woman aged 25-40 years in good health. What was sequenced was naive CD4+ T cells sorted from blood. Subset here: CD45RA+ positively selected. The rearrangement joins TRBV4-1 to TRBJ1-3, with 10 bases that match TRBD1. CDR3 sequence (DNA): TGCGCCAGCAGCTCCACCGGGACAGGGGACTCATTTTCACGAAACACCATATATTTT. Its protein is CASSSTGTGDSFSRNTIYF.